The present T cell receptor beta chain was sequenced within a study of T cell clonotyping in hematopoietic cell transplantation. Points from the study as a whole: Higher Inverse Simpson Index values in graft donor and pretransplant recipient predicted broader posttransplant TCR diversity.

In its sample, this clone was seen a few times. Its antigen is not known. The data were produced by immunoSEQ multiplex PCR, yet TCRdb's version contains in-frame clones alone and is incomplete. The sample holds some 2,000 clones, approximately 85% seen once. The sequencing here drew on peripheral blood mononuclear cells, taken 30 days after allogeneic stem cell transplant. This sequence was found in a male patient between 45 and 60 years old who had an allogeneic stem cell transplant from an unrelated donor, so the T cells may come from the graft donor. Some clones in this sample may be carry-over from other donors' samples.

In DNA, the CDR3 is TGCGCCAGCAGCCAAGCTCCGCCGGGACCCCGTTTCCTGGAGCAGTTCTTC. Translated: CASSQAPPGPRFLEQFF. The rearrangement uses TRBV4-1 and TRBJ2-1, with D tentatively TRBD1 or TRBD2 (5 bases each). From germline, CDR1 is MGHRA and CDR2 YSYEKL. Trimming took off 1 base at V and 10 bases at J, with 23 bases between the two ends. This CDR3 spans 17 amino acids.